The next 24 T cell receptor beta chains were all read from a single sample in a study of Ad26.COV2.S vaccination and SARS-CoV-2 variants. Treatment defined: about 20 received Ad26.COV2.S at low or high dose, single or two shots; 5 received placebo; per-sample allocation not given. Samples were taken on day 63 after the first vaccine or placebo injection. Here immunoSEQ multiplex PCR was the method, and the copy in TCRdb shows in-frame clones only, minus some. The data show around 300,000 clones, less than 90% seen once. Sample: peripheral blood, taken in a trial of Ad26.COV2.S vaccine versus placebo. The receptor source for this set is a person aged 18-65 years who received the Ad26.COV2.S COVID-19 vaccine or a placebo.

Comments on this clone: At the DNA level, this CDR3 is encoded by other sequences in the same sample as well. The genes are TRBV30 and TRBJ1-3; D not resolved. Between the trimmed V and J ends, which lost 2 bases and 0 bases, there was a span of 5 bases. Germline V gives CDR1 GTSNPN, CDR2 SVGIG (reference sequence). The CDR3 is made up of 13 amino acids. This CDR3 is CAWSRDSGNTIYF. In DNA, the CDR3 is TGTGCCTGGAGTCGTGACTCTGGAAACACCATATATTTT.

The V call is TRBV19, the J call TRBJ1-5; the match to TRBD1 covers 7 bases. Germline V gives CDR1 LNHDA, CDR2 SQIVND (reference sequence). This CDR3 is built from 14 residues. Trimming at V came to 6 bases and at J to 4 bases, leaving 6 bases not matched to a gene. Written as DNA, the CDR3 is TGTGCCAGTAGCCCGGGACAGAAAAATCAGCCCCAGCATTTT. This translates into CASSPGQKNQPQHF.

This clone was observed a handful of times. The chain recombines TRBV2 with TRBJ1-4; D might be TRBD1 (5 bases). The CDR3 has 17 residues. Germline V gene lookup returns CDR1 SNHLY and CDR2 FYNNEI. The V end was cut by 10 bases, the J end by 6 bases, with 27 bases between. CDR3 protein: CAIAGWAGQITDEKLFF. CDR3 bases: TGTGCCATCGCAGGGTGGGCAGGGCAGATAACCGATGAAAAACTGTTTTTT.

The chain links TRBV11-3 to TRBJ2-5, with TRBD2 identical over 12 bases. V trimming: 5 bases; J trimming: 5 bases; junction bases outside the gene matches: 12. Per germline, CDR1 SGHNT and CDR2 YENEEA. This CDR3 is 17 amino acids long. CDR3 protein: CASSRGASGRALETQYF. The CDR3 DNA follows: TGTGCCAGCAGCCGCGGGGCTAGCGGGAGGGCCCTCGAGACCCAGTACTTC.

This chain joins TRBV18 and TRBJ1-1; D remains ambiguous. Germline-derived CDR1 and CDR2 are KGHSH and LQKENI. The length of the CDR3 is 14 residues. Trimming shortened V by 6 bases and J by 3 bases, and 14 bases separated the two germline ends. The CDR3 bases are TGTGCCAGCTCCCAACTCCCTTCAGACACTGAAGCTTTCTTT. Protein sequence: CASSQLPSDTEAFF.

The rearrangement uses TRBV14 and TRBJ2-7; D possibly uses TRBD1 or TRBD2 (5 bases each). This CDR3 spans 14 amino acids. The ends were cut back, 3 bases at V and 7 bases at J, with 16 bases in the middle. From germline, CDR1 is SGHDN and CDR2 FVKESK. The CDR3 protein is CASSHPGSRLEQYF. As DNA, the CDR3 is TGTGCCAGCAGCCACCCAGGGAGTCGTTTGGAGCAGTACTTC.

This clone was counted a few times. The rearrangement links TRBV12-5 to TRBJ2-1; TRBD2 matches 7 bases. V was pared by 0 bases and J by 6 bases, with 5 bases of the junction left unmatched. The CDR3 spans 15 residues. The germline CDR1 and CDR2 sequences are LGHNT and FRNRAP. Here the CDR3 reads CASGLVGSGGNEQFF. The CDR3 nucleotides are TGTGCTAGTGGTTTGGTAGGGTCGGGGGGCAATGAGCAGTTCTTC.

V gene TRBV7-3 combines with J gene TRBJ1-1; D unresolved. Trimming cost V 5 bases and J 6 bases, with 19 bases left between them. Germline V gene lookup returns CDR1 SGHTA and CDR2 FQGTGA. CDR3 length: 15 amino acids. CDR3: CASSPSRAGEAEAFF. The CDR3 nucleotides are TGTGCCAGCAGCCCCTCGCGGGCGGGAGAGGCTGAAGCTTTCTTT.

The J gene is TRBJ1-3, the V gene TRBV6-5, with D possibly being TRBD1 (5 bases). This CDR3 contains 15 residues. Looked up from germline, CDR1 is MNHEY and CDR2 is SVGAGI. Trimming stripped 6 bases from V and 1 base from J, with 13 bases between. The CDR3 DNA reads TGTGCCAGCAGCCCGGCCCGGGGGTCTGGAAACACCATATATTTT. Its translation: CASSPARGSGNTIYF.

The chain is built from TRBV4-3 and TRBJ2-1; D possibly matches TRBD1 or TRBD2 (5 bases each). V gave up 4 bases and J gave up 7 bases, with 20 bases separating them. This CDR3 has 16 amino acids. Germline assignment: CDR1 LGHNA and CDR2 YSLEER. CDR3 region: CASSRGTPGLRNEQFF. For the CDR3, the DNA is TGCGCCAGCAGCCGAGGGACCCCTGGTTTGAGAAATGAGCAGTTCTTC.

CDR3 residues: CASSGRLNTEAFF. The CDR3 DNA follows: TGTGCCAGTTCAGGGAGGTTGAACACTGAAGCTTTCTTT. V is TRBV19 and J is TRBJ1-1; D is perhaps TRBD1 (5 bases). This CDR3 comprises 13 residues. Trimming shortened V by 8 bases and J by 0 bases, and 10 bases separated the two germline ends. CDR1 is LNHDA, CDR2 SQIVND, per germline (reference sequence).

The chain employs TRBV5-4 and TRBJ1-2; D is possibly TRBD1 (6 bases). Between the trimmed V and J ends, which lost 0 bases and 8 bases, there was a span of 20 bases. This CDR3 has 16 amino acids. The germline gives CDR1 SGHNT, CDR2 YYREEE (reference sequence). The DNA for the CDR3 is TGTGCCAGCAGCTTGGCCGGGCGGGGGCCCTATGAGGGCTACACCTTC. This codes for CASSLAGRGPYEGYTF.

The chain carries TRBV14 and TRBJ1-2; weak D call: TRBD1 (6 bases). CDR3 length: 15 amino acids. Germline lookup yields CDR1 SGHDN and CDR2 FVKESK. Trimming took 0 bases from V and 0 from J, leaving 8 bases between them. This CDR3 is CASSQEDRANYGYTF. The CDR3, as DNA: TGTGCCAGCAGCCAAGAGGACAGAGCTAACTATGGCTACACCTTC.

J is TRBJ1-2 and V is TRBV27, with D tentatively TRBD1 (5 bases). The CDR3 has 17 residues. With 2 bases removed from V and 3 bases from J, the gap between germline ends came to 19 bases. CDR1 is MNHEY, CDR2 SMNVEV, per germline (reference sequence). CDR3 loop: CASSLSFFMGRDYGYTF. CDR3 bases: TGTGCCAGCAGTTTAAGTTTCTTTATGGGCAGGGACTATGGCTACACCTTC.

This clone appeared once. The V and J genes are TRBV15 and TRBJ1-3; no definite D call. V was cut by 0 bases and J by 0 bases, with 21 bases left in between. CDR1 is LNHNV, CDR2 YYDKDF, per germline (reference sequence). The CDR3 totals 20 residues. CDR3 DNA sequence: TGTGCCACCAGCAGAGATCGACGGATTGGGCAGGCCTCCTCTGGAAACACCATATATTTT. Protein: CATSRDRRIGQASSGNTIYF. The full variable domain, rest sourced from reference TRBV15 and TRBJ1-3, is DAMVIQNPRYQVTQFGKPVTLSCSQTLNHNVMYWYQQKSSQAPKLLFHYYDKDFNNEADTPDNFQSRRPNTSFCFLDIRSPGLGDTAMYLCATSRDRRIGQASSGNTIYFGEGSWLTVV.

The CDR3 spells CASSEAPGGVDSPLHF. As DNA, the CDR3 is TGTGCCAGCAGTGAAGCGCCCGGTGGGGTTGACTCACCCCTCCACTTT. The V gene is TRBV6-1, the J gene TRBJ1-6; no clear D gene. Deletions cut 0 bases from V and 10 bases from J, with 16 bases between. The CDR3 has 16 amino acids. The germline V gene has CDR1 MNHNS and CDR2 SASEGT.

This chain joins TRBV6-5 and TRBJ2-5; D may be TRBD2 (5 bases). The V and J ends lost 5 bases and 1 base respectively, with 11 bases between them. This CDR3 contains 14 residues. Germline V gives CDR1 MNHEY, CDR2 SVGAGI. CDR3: CASSPSSSQETQYF. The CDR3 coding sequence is TGTGCCAGCAGTCCTTCTAGCTCCCAAGAGACCCAGTACTTC.

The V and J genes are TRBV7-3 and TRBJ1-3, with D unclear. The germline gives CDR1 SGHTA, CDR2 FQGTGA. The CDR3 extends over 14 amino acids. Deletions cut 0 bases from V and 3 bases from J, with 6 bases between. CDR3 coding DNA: TGTGCCAGCAGCTTAACAGGGAATGGAAACACCATATATTTT. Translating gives CASSLTGNGNTIYF.

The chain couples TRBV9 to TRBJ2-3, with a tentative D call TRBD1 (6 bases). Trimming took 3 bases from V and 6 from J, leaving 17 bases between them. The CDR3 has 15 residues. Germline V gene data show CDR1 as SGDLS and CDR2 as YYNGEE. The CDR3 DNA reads TGTGCCAGCAGCGCACAGGGCAACCCGGAGGATACGCAGTATTTT. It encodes CASSAQGNPEDTQYF.

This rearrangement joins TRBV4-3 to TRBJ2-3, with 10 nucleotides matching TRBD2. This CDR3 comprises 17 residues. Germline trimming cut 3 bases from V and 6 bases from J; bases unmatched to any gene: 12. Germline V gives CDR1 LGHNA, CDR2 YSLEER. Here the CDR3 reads CASSQIALAGAGDTQYF. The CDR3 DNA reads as TGCGCCAGCAGCCAGATAGCCCTAGCGGGGGCCGGGGATACGCAGTATTTT.

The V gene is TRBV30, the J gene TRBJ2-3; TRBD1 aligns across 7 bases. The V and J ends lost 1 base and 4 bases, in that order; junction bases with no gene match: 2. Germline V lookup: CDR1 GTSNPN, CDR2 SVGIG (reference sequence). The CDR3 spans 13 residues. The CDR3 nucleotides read TGTGCCTGGAGTGAGACAGGGCCAGATACGCAGTATTTT. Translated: CAWSETGPDTQYF.

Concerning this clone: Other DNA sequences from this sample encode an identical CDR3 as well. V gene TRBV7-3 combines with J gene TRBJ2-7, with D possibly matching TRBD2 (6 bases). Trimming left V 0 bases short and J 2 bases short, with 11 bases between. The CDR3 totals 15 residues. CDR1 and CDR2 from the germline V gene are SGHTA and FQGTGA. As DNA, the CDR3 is TGTGCCAGCAGCTTAACGGGGACTGGGACCTACGAGCAGTACTTC. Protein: CASSLTGTGTYEQYF.

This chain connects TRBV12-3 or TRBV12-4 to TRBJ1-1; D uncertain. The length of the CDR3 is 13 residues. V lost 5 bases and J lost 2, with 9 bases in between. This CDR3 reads CASSPTLNTEAFF. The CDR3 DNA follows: TGTGCCAGCAGTCCGACTCTTAACACTGAAGCTTTCTTT.

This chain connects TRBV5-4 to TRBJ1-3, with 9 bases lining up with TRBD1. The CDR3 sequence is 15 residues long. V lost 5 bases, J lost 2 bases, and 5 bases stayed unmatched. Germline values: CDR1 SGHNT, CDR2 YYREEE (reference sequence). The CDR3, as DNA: TGTGCCAGCAGTCGAGGGGACAGGGCTGGAAACACCATATATTTT. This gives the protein CASSRGDRAGNTIYF.